This TCR beta chain was obtained from a study of neoadjuvant anti-PD-1 for oral cavity cancer. In the study overall: Around day 43, patients without progression received a fourth nivolumab dose before surgery. General observations from the study: Post-treatment tumors with larger preexisting clones showed more shrinkage.

Sequencing was performed with immunoSEQ multiplex PCR; in TCRdb, only in-frame clones are kept and a portion is missing. The sample records around 7,600 clones, about 53% being singletons. Worth noting for this clone: As yet, its antigen is unknown.

Germline CDR1 and CDR2: LNHDA and SQIVND (reference sequence). The CDR3 sequence is 13 residues long. V was shortened by 4 bases and J by 5 bases, with 11 bases between the two germline ends. The origin of this receptor is a person between 40 and 79 years old with oral cavity squamous cell carcinoma. Sample: tumor tissue, taken before nivolumab (anti-PD-1) treatment. The chain has TRBV19 and TRBJ1-1, with no clear D. CDR3 in DNA: TGTGCCAGTAGTAGGGAATTTGGGACTGAAGCTTTCTTT. The encoded protein is CASSREFGTEAFF.